The 8 T cell receptor beta chains below all came from one sample that was sequenced in a study of blood T cells in healthy people across ages. It was with a sample-barcoded 5' primer and a J-beta primer mix that a second PCR of roughly 7 to 12 cycles was run. TCRdb analysed the 5' RACE reads with MiXCR anew, one entry per CDR3 protein. In the table there are about a million distinct CDR3 sequences, 45% to 50% of which are singletons. Material for sequencing was blood. Receptor source: a man aged 25-45 years in good health.

The V gene is TRBV4-2, the J gene TRBJ1-1; D gene ambiguous. The CDR3 is made up of 16 amino acids. Looked up from germline, CDR1 is LGHNA and CDR2 is YNFKEQ. V gave up 0 bases and J gave up 4 bases, with 15 bases separating them. DNA of the CDR3: TGTGCCAGCAGCCAAGATCCTGGTACTCTGACCACTGAAGCTTTCTTT. This encodes CASSQDPGTLTTEAFF.

The rearrangement links TRBV20-1 to TRBJ2-4; 12 nucleotides align to TRBD2. Judging by the DNA end, TRBJ2-7 fits better; the J call may be wrong. Germline assignment: CDR1 DFQATT and CDR2 SNEGSKA (reference sequence). The CDR3 runs 17 residues. This CDR3 reads CSARRTSGGPLTYEQYF. The CDR3 DNA is TGCAGTGCTAGGCGAACTAGCGGGGGGCCGTTAACCTACGAGCAGTACTTC.

The chain joins TRBV20-1 to TRBJ2-7; D possibly corresponds to TRBD1 (6 bases). The length of the CDR3 is 17 residues. The ends were cut back, 2 bases at V and 0 bases at J, with 20 bases in the middle. The germline V gene has CDR1 DFQATT and CDR2 SNEGSKA (reference sequence). CDR3 bases: TGCAGTGCTAGATCCAGGGGACCTACTCTAAGCTCCTACGAGCAGTACTTC. Encoded protein: CSARSRGPTLSSYEQYF.

The genes are TRBV5-1 and TRBJ1-1; D is uncertain. The CDR3 is 16 residues long. Germline CDR1 SGHRS, CDR2 YFSETQ. Trimming removed 1 base at V and 2 bases at J, with 15 bases between. The CDR3 loop reads CASSLLISSSNTEAFF. In DNA form, the CDR3 reads TGCGCCAGCAGCTTGTTAATATCGAGTTCTAACACTGAAGCTTTCTTT.

CDR3 protein: CASSSLAGNAGYEQYF. CDR3 nucleotide sequence: TGTGCCAGCAGTTCTCTAGCGGGTAACGCGGGCTACGAGCAGTACTTC. The chain carries TRBV27 and TRBJ2-4; 8 bases are a match to TRBD2. The DNA end lines up better with TRBJ2-7; the J call may be wrong. Per germline, CDR1 MNHEY and CDR2 SMNVEV (reference sequence). This CDR3 region has 16 residues.

The chain is built from TRBV11-3 and TRBJ2-7; perhaps TRBD1 as D (6 bases). TRBJ2-5 explains the end of the DNA better; the J call may be wrong. This CDR3 comprises 13 residues. Germline assignment: CDR1 SGHNT and CDR2 YENEEA. The CDR3 is CASSLLRGETQYF. As DNA, the CDR3 is TGTGCCAGCAGCTTATTGAGGGGGGAGACCCAGTACTTC.

There are a few counts of this clonotype. The gene calls are TRBV2 and TRBJ2-7; 9 nucleotides agree with TRBD1. The CDR3 contains 13 residues. The germline CDR1 and CDR2 sequences are SNHLY and FYNNEI. The J segment lost 3 bases and the V segment lost 8 bases, leaving 5 bases of the junction unmatched. The CDR3 region is CASLRDRVYEQYF. The CDR3 DNA sequence: TGTGCCAGCTTGCGGGACAGGGTCTACGAGCAGTACTTC.

The J gene is TRBJ2-5, the V gene TRBV12-3 or TRBV12-4, with TRBD1 identical over 9 bases. The CDR3 sequence is 13 residues long. The V gene end was trimmed by 6 bases and the J gene end by 4 bases; junction bases not matched to a gene: 3. This chain's CDR3 is CASSHRGRETQYF. CDR3 DNA: TGTGCCAGCAGCCACAGGGGGCGAGAGACCCAGTACTTC.